The TCR beta chain under discussion was sequenced for a study of spatial heterogeneity in lung cancer. Every molecule of TCR cDNA had its own unique molecular identifier. TCRdb reanalysed the 5' RACE reads using MiXCR and keeps one entry per CDR3 protein. The sample contains nearly 80,000 distinct CDR3 sequences, under 8.5% of which appear only once. This clonotype was counted ten times or more. V lost 5 bases, J lost 1 base, and 12 bases lay in between. CDR1 SQVTM and CDR2 ANQGSEA come from the germline V gene. The CDR3 is 15 amino acids. Time point of the sample: sample taken at primary tumor resection. Sequencing covered unsorted whole RNA taken from tumor, nontumor lung or frozen PBMC.

This sequence originates from a male donor with early-stage non-small cell lung cancer. The sequencing used PBMCs, collected at surgery. The V and J genes are TRBV29-1 and TRBJ2-6, with D perhaps TRBD1 (6 bases). The CDR3 sequence is CSVNRVGSGANVLTF. CDR3 DNA: TGCAGCGTTAACAGGGTCGGATCTGGGGCCAACGTCCTGACTTTC. Based on the CDR3 plus reference TRBV29-1 and TRBJ2-6, the full variable domain is SAVISQKPSRDICQRGTSLTIQCQVDSQVTMMFWYRQQPGQSLTLIATANQGSEATYESGFVIDKFPISRPNLTFSTLTVSNMSPEDSSIYLCSVNRVGSGANVLTFGAGSRLTVL.